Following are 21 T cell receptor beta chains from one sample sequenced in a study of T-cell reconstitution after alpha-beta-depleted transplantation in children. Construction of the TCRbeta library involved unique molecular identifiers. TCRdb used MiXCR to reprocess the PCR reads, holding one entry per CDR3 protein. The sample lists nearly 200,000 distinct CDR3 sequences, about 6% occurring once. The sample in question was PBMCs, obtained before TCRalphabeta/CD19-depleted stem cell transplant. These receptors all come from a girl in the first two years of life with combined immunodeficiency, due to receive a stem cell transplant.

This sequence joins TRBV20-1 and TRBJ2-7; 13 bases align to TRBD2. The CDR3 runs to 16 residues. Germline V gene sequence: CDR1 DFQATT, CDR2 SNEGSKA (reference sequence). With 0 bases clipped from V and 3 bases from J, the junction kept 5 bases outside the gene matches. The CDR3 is CSARDGGLAGFYEQYF. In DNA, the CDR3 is TGCAGTGCTAGAGATGGGGGACTAGCGGGATTCTACGAGCAGTACTTC.

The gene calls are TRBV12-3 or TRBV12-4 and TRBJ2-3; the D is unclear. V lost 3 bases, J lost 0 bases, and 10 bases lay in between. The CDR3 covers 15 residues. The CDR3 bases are TGTGCCAGCAGTTTGGCCTGGAAGAGCACAGATACGCAGTATTTT. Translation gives CASSLAWKSTDTQYF.

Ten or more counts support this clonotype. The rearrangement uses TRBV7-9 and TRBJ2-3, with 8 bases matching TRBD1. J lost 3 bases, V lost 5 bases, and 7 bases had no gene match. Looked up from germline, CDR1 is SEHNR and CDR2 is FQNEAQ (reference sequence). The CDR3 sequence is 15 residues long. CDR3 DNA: TGTGCCAGCAGCCGCCCAGGACAGGGAACAGATACGCAGTATTTT. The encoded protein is CASSRPGQGTDTQYF.

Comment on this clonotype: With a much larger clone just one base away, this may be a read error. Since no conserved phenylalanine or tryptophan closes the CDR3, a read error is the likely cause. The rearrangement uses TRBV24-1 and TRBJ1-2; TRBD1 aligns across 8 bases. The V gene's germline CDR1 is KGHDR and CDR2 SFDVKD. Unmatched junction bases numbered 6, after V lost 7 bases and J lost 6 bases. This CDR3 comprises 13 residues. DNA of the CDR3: TGTGCCACCAGCCGGACAGGGATGGATGGCTACACCTAC. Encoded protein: CATSRTGMDGYTY.

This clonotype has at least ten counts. In nucleotides, the CDR3 is TGCAGCGTTGCCGGTCGGCAGGGGCATAAGGCGGCCGGAGACGAGCAGTACTTC. Translating it yields CSVAGRQGHKAAGDEQYF. V and J are TRBV29-1 and TRBJ2-7; D is perhaps TRBD1 (6 bases). CDR1 and CDR2 (germline): SQVTM, ANQGSEA. There are 18 residues in the CDR3. Trimming took 4 bases from V and 5 from J, leaving 30 bases between them.

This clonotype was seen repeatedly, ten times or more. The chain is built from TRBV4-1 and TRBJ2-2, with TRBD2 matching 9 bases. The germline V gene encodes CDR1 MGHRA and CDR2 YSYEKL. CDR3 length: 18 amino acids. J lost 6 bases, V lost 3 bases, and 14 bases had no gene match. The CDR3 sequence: CASSQGNIAGAPAGELFF. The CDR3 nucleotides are TGCGCCAGCAGCCAGGGCAACATAGCGGGGGCCCCGGCCGGGGAGCTGTTTTTT.

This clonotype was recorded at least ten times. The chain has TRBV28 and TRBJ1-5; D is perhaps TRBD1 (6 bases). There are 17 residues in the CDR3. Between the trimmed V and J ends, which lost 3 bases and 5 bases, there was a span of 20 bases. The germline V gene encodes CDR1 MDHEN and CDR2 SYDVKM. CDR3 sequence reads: CASSFFGGRVPYQPQHF. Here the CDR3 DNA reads TGTGCCAGCAGTTTTTTCGGGGGCAGGGTCCCTTATCAGCCCCAGCATTTT.

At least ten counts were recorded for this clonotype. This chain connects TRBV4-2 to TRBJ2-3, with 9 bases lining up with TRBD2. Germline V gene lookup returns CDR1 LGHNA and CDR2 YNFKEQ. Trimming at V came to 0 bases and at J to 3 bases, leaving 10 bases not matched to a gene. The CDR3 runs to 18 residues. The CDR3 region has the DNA TGTGCCAGCAGCCAAGAGAGCGGCGGGGGGGCCGCGACAGATACGCAGTATTTT. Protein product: CASSQESGGGAATDTQYF.

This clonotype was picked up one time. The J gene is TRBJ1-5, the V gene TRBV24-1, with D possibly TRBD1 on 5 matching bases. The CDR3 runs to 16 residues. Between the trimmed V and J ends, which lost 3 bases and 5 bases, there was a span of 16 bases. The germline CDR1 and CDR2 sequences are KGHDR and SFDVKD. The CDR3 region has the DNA TGTGCCACCAGTGATGAGAGACAGCAGAAGGATCAGCCCCAGCATTTT. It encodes CATSDERQQKDQPQHF.

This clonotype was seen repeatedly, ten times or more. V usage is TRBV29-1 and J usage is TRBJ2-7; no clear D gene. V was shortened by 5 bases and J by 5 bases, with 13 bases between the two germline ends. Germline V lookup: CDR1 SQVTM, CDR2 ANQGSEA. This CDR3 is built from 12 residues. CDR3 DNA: TGCAGCGTTCGCTCCGAGGCGAACGAGCAGTACTTC. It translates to CSVRSEANEQYF.

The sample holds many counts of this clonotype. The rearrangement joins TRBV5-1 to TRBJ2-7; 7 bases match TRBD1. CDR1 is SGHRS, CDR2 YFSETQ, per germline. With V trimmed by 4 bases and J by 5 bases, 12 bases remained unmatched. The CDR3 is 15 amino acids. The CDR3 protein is CASSTAGTVHHEQYF. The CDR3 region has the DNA TGCGCCAGCAGCACGGCCGGGACAGTCCATCACGAGCAGTACTTC.

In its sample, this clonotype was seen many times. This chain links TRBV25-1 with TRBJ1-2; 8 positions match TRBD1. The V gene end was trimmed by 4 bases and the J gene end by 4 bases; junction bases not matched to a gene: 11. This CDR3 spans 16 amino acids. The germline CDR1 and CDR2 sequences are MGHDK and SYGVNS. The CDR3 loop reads CASSAAADRASYGYTF. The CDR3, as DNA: TGTGCCAGCAGTGCCGCCGCGGACAGGGCATCCTATGGCTACACCTTC.

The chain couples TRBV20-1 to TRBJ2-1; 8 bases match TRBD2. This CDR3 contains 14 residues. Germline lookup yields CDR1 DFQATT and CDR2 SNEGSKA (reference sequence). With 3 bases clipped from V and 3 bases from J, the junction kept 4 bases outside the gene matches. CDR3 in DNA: TGCAGTGCTAGCGGCACTAGCGGCTACAATGAGCAGTTCTTC. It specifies CSASGTSGYNEQFF.

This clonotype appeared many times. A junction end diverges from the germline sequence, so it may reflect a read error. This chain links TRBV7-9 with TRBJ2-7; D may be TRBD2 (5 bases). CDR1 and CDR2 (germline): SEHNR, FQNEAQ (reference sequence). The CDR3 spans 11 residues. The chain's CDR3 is CASSSGLEKYF. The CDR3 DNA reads TGTGCCAGCAGCTCAGGACTCGAGAAGTACTTC.

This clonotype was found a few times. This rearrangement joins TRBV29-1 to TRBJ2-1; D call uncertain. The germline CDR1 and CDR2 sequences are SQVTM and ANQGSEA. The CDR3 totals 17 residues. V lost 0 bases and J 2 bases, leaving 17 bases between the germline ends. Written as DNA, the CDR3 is TGCAGCGTTGAAGATCTTATAGGGAACATGGCCTACAATGAGCAGTTCTTC. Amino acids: CSVEDLIGNMAYNEQFF.

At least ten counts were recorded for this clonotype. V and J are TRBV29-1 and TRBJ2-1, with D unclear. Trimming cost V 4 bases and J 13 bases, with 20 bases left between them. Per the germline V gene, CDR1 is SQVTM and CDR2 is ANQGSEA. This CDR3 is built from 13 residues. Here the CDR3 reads CSVAHPYGDPQFF. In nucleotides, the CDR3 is TGCAGCGTTGCACACCCGTATGGAGACCCCCAGTTCTTC.

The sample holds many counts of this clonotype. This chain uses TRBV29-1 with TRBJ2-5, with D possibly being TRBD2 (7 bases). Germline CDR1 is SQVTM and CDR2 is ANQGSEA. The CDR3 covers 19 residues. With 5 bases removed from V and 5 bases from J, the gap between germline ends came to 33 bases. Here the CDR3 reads CSVRGGVLAENLRAETQYF. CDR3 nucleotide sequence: TGCAGCGTTAGAGGGGGGGTTCTAGCGGAGAACCTTCGAGCGGAGACCCAGTACTTC.

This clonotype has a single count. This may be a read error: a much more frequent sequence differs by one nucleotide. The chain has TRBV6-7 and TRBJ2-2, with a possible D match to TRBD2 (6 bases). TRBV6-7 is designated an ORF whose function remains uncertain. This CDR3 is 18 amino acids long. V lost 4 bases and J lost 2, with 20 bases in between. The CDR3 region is CASSFPSEDYLNTGELFF. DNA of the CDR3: TGTGCCAGCAGTTTCCCGTCTGAGGACTACCTCAACACCGGGGAGCTGTTTTTT.

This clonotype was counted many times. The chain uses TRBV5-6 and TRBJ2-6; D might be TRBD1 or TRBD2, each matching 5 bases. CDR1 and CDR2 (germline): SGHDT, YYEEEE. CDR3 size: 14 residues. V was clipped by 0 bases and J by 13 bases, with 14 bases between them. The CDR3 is CASSLGGSFGVLTF. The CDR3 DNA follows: TGTGCCAGCAGCTTGGGGGGGTCGTTTGGGGTCCTGACTTTC.

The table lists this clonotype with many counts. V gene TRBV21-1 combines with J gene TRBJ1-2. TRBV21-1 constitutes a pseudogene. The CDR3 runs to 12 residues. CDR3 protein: CASREKVYGYTF. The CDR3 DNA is TGTGCCAGCAGGGAAAAGGTCTATGGCTACACCTTC.

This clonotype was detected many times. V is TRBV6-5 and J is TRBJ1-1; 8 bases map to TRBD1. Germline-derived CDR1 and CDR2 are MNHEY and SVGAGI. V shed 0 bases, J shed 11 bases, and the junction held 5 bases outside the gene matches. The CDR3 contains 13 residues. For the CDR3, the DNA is TGTGCCAGCAGTTACTCGAACCGGGACAGGGCTTTCTTT. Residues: CASSYSNRDRAFF.